A single sample is the source of the 24 T cell receptor beta chains below, sequenced in a study of T-cell memory formation after mild COVID-19. A single record per CDR3 protein comes from TCRdb applying MiXCR to the 5' RACE reads. Of some 97,000 distinct CDR3 sequences listed, roughly 11% are singletons. The sample was PBMCs or a T cell subset sorted from them (not recorded which). These receptors all stem from a man between 18 and 29 years old who had mild COVID-19 (a few samples of this study predate the infection). Cell type and time point are not known.

This clonotype came up a few times. The chain joins TRBV7-2 to TRBJ1-2, with D perhaps TRBD1 (6 bases). This CDR3 is built from 15 residues. The ends were cut back, 5 bases at V and 8 bases at J, with 21 bases in the middle. Germline V gene sequence: CDR1 SGHTA, CDR2 FQGNSA. The CDR3, as DNA: TGTGCCAGCAGCCCCCTGATTACAGGGACTGGCGGCTACACCTTC. Its translation: CASSPLITGTGGYTF.

CDR3 DNA sequence: TGTGCCAGCAGCGCCCTTTGGGGGCGCCGCACAGATACGCAGTATTTT. Residues: CASSALWGRRTDTQYF. The gene calls are TRBV3-1 and TRBJ2-3, with D possibly being TRBD1 (6 bases). The ends were cut back, 5 bases at V and 1 base at J, with 16 bases in the middle. Germline CDR1 reads LGHDT; CDR2 reads YNNKEL (reference sequence). CDR3 length: 16 residues.

In its sample, this clonotype was seen a few times. CDR3 residues: CASSLPAGNSPLHF. CDR3 sequence (DNA): TGTGCCAGCAGTTTACCCGCAGGGAATTCACCCCTCCACTTT. V is TRBV28 and J is TRBJ1-6; maybe TRBD1 (5 bases). Germline V gene sequence: CDR1 MDHEN, CDR2 SYDVKM. The CDR3 length is 14 residues. The germline V and J ends were trimmed by 2 bases and 7 bases, with 9 bases remaining between them.

This clonotype was counted once. The V call is TRBV6-2 or TRBV6-3, the J call TRBJ2-5, with TRBD2 matching over 13 bases. The CDR3 is 16 residues long. CDR1 MNHEY and CDR2 SVGEGT come from the germline V gene. Trimming took 5 bases from V and 5 from J; bases not matched to a gene: 8. The CDR3 DNA follows: TGTGCCAGCAGTCGACTAGCGGGGGGTACCAGGGAGACCCAGTACTTC. Protein: CASSRLAGGTRETQYF.

This clonotype was recorded a few times. V gene TRBV6-5 combines with J gene TRBJ2-1; the D is unclear. V gave up 6 bases and J gave up 9 bases, with 12 bases separating them. The CDR3 loop spans 12 amino acids. Germline V CDR1 and CDR2: MNHEY, SVGAGI. CDR3 amino acids: CASRSSSGEQFF. CDR3 nucleotides: TGTGCCAGCAGATCCAGTAGTGGTGAGCAGTTCTTC.

In its sample, this clonotype was seen many times. This sequence joins TRBV12-3 or TRBV12-4 and TRBJ2-1; D unresolved. There are 13 residues in the CDR3. The ends were cut back, 3 bases at V and 6 bases at J, with 9 bases in the middle. CDR3 bases: TGTGCCAGCAGTTTGATCCTTGGCAATGAGCAGTTCTTC. It specifies CASSLILGNEQFF.

Points on this clonotype: This may be a read error, as it is one base from a much larger clone. The chain carries TRBV20-1 and TRBJ1-2; D remains unclear. Trimming left V 4 bases short and J 8 bases short, with 14 bases between. The CDR3 runs 12 residues. Germline lookup yields CDR1 DFQATT and CDR2 SNEGSKA (reference sequence). The CDR3 DNA is TGCAGTGCTAAACCAGTGGGCTTCGGCTACACCTTC. Translation gives CSAKPVGFGYTF.

The rearrangement joins TRBV29-1 to TRBJ2-6, with a weak D call TRBD1 (6 bases). In germline, CDR1 is SQVTM, CDR2 ANQGSEA. The length of the CDR3 is 14 residues. V was cut by 5 bases and J by 2 bases, with 10 bases left in between. The CDR3 is CSVQQGTGANVLTF. CDR3 DNA sequence: TGCAGCGTTCAACAGGGAACTGGGGCCAACGTCCTGACTTTC.

The V call is TRBV28, the J call TRBJ2-3; tentative D call: TRBD2 (7 bases). This CDR3 spans 12 amino acids. From germline, CDR1 is MDHEN and CDR2 SYDVKM. V dropped 7 bases and J dropped 5 bases, with 10 bases sitting between them. The CDR3 DNA sequence: TGTGCCAGCAACAGGGAGGGAGATACGCAGTATTTT. It specifies CASNREGDTQYF.

This clonotype has at least ten counts. The rearrangement joins TRBV6-5 to TRBJ2-1; 10 bases align to TRBD2. The CDR3 consists of 15 residues. Germline V CDR1 and CDR2: MNHEY, SVGAGI. V shed 5 bases, J shed 5 bases, and the junction held 6 bases outside the gene matches. This CDR3 is CASSHSGGPDNEQFF. The CDR3 nucleotides read TGTGCCAGCAGTCATAGCGGGGGGCCTGACAATGAGCAGTTCTTC.

This clonotype came up a few times. The chain combines TRBV27 with TRBJ1-2, with 8 nucleotides matching TRBD1. Trimming removed 5 bases from V and 1 base from J; junction bases left unmatched: 9. From germline, CDR1 is MNHEY and CDR2 SMNVEV (reference sequence). The CDR3 sequence is 16 residues long. The CDR3 sequence: CASSLEGTGGNYGYTF. In nucleotides, the CDR3 is TGTGCCAGCAGTCTGGAAGGGACAGGAGGTAACTATGGCTACACCTTC.

This clonotype was recorded a few times. This chain joins TRBV7-6 and TRBJ1-4; unclear D gene. The V and J ends lost 6 bases and 8 bases respectively, with 22 bases between them. This CDR3 region has 16 residues. Germline V gene sequence: CDR1 SGHVS, CDR2 FNYEAQ. CDR3 sequence: CASSPRRPGLDEKLFF. The DNA of the CDR3 is TGTGCCAGCAGTCCCAGGCGGCCAGGTTTAGACGAAAAACTGTTTTTT. Variable domain in full (rest from reference TRBV7-6 and TRBJ1-4): GAGVSQSPRYKVTKRGQDVALRCDPISGHVSLYWYRQALGQGPEFLTYFNYEAQQDKSGLPNDRFSAERPEGSISTLTIQRTEQRDSAMYRCASSPRRPGLDEKLFFGSGTQLSVL.

The sample holds many counts of this clonotype. V is TRBV7-9 and J is TRBJ1-1, with 9 bases that match TRBD1. The junction had 2 bases not matched to a gene; V was cut back by 6 bases and J by 3 bases. Germline assignment: CDR1 SEHNR and CDR2 FQNEAQ (reference sequence). The CDR3 is 13 amino acids. The DNA of the CDR3 is TGTGCCAGCAGACAGGGGGCCGACACTGAAGCTTTCTTT. It translates to CASRQGADTEAFF.

This clonotype came up a few times. The V gene is TRBV20-1, the J gene TRBJ1-6; TRBD1 matches at 10 bases. The ends lost 1 base at V and 9 bases at J; junction bases unmatched: 9. Germline V gene sequence: CDR1 DFQATT, CDR2 SNEGSKA (reference sequence). This CDR3 spans 16 amino acids. The CDR3 bases are TGCAGTGCTAGAGTACCGACAGGGGGCAAGGTTTCACCCCTCCACTTT. Residues: CSARVPTGGKVSPLHF.

This clonotype was seen only a few times. This sequence joins TRBV7-8 and TRBJ1-1; 7 bases align to TRBD1. V lost 2 bases, J lost 5 bases, and 5 bases stayed unmatched. CDR3 length equals 14 residues. Per the germline V gene, CDR1 is SGHVS and CDR2 is FQNEAQ. CDR3: CASSLRAGGTEAFF. CDR3 DNA sequence: TGTGCCAGCAGCTTACGCGCAGGGGGGACTGAAGCTTTCTTT.

This clonotype was counted only a few times. The chain carries TRBV19 and TRBJ1-5; D is unclear. The V and J ends lost 6 bases and 7 bases respectively, with 22 bases between them. In germline, CDR1 is LNHDA, CDR2 SQIVND (reference sequence). The CDR3 spans 16 residues. In DNA form, the CDR3 reads TGTGCCAGTAGCCGTAACCCCGGGTTTGGTACCCAGCCCCAGCATTTT. Translation gives CASSRNPGFGTQPQHF.

This chain connects TRBV12-3 or TRBV12-4 to TRBJ2-5; D ambiguous. The CDR3 has 11 residues. The V gene lost 3 bases and the J gene lost 3 bases, with 2 bases spanning the gap. The CDR3 reads CASSFKETQYF. CDR3 nucleotide sequence: TGTGCCAGCAGTTTTAAAGAGACCCAGTACTTC.

The gene calls are TRBV7-6 and TRBJ2-1; 10 positions agree with TRBD2. The CDR3 extends over 14 amino acids. V trimming: 5 bases; J trimming: 8 bases; junction bases outside the gene matches: 6. Germline values: CDR1 SGHVS, CDR2 FNYEAQ. CDR3 sequence reads: CASSATSGVYEQFF. The CDR3 nucleotides are TGTGCCAGCAGCGCAACTAGCGGGGTTTATGAGCAGTTCTTC.

The rearrangement links TRBV9 to TRBJ2-1; the D gene is possibly TRBD2 (6 bases). This CDR3 is 13 amino acids long. Trimming took off 8 bases at V and 12 bases at J, with 21 bases between the two ends. The germline V gene has CDR1 SGDLS and CDR2 YYNGEE. The CDR3 here is CASGTPTVGRQFF. The DNA of the CDR3 is TGTGCCAGTGGGACTCCGACGGTAGGTAGGCAGTTCTTC.

This clonotype was counted at least ten times. The chain is built from TRBV7-9 and TRBJ2-5; 9 bases are a match to TRBD1. V gave up 5 bases and J gave up 2 bases; unmatched junction bases: 6. The CDR3 length is 15 residues. Per germline, CDR1 SEHNR and CDR2 FQNEAQ (reference sequence). The CDR3: CASSRRDREQETQYF. In nucleotides, the CDR3 is TGTGCCAGCAGCCGCCGGGACAGGGAACAAGAGACCCAGTACTTC.

The chain joins TRBV6-2 or TRBV6-3 to TRBJ2-7, with TRBD1 matching over 7 bases. Trimming cost V 2 bases and J 0 bases; bases outside gene matches: 4. Germline CDR1 MNHEY, CDR2 SVGEGT. The CDR3 loop spans 15 amino acids. CDR3 in DNA: TGTGCCAGCAGTTACGCAGGGGGAAGCTCCTACGAGCAGTACGTC. Translating it yields CASSYAGGSSYEQYV.

The V gene is TRBV4-1, the J gene TRBJ1-3; 9 nucleotides line up with TRBD1. The CDR3 runs 15 residues. CDR1 and CDR2 (germline): MGHRA, YSYEKL. With 4 bases clipped from V and 0 bases from J, the junction kept 1 base outside the gene matches. This chain's CDR3 is CASSPTGGSGNTIYF. The CDR3 DNA follows: TGCGCCAGCAGCCCGACAGGGGGCTCTGGAAACACCATATATTTT.

This clonotype appeared a few times. V and J are TRBV4-1 and TRBJ2-7; perhaps TRBD2 as D (6 bases). This CDR3 region has 13 residues. V dropped 2 bases and J dropped 6 bases, with 11 bases sitting between them. The V gene's germline CDR1 is MGHRA and CDR2 YSYEKL. CDR3 loop: CASSQPLGGEQYV. The CDR3 DNA sequence: TGCGCCAGCAGCCAACCATTGGGGGGCGAGCAGTACGTC.

The chain is built from TRBV5-1 and TRBJ2-2, with a tentative D call TRBD1 (6 bases). Trimming cost V 4 bases and J 4 bases, with 11 bases left between them. This CDR3 has 14 amino acids. Germline CDR1 and CDR2: SGHRS and YFSETQ. Written as DNA, the CDR3 is TGCGCCAGCAGCCCGGGACAACCCACCGGGGAGCTGTTTTTT. This gives the protein CASSPGQPTGELFF.